This entry features one T cell receptor (beta chain) sequence. Its antigen has not been determined. Base qualities are not at hand, and no much larger clone is one base apart. The cohort was made up of approximately 670 healthy bone marrow donors. At the time of sampling, all cohort members were nominally healthy, though unrecorded immune exposures were likely present. The donor was CMV seronegative and was included in the group of a few hundred seronegative cohort members. A peripheral blood sample was provided by each donor, and peripheral blood mononuclear cells were used for TCR beta sequencing. The Qiagen DNeasy Blood Extraction Kit was used to extract genomic DNA from the blood cell samples. This record belongs to a study of cytomegalovirus exposure and HLA in healthy donors (dated 2017 in TCRdb). Looking at the study overall: In an earlier analysis of 550 to 750 of the donors, 250 to 350 Gb of sequence data and 117 million unique TCR beta sequences from about 180 million T cells were reported. About 320 gigabases of sequencing data and 70 million to 85 million unique TCR sequences were included in an early release covering 500 to 750 HLA-typed donors. Of the 398 genotyped donors, 65% to 90% fell in the genetic ancestry cluster associated with self-reported Caucasian donors. The study was designed to test whether signatures of past pathogen exposure could be identified by cataloging public T cell receptors. The study used immunosequencing to profile the T cell repertoires of approximately 640 subjects and linked those repertoires to cytomegalovirus serostatus. A separate validation cohort of 100 to 150 different subjects was used in addition to the roughly 670-subject first cohort. To predict cytomegalovirus infection status, the study combined high-throughput TCR immunosequencing, statistical association of individual TCRs with disease status, and machine learning. A later analysis re-examined previously published TCR beta repertoires from 600 to 700 donors and added high-resolution HLA genotyping to investigate patterns of TCR occurrence. Rather than using new phenotypic data, the later analysis identified candidate immune exposures from TCR beta sequences and from how often those sequences occurred across donors. An earlier analysis of 587 of the donors used high-throughput TCR beta sequencing to judge whether each TCR beta V gene segment behaved as functional or pseudogenic. Donor age, sex, ethnicity and CMV serostatus were collected together with the repertoire data. Genome-wide SNP genotypes for about 65% of the 666 donors were used in a later genetic analysis, which treated that subset as a discovery cohort. Every repertoire in the discovery cohort had been generated on one and the same sequencing platform. HLA typing covered class I and class II loci at four-digit resolution. The number of typed donors differed by locus: about 620-640 for A, B, C, DRB1 and DQB1; 500 to 550 for DQA1; approximately 610 for DPA1; and some 450 for DPB1. A handful of DR-DQ haplotypes were handled as single units for association and clustering because linkage in the cohort was strong. Among roughly 400 genotyped donors of the cohort, an average of approximately 240,000 unique TCR beta nucleotide sequences was sequenced per donor, of which about 18% were non-productive. The full study reports these points: Only TCR beta chains were sequenced in this cohort, and the absence of alpha or paired-chain data limited detectable features. At a false discovery rate of 0.05, a later analysis linked around 17,000 TCR beta sequences to specific HLA alleles. Because counts were too low, roughly 16 rarely observed V segments, including chromosome 9 orphons, were left out of the earlier analysis of a few hundred of the donors. The classifier was reported to diagnose cytomegalovirus status with high specificity and sensitivity in both the original and validation cohorts. The authors suggested that the approach could potentially be extended to other disease states and immunological phenotypes. HLA typing was unavailable for some donors at each locus, so association tests used only the typed subset. The study gave a list of about 160 TCR beta chains associated with cytomegalovirus. Most TCR sequences were observed very rarely across donors, whereas some public TCRs were present in many individuals. Several of the top co-occurrence clusters appeared to be linked to parvovirus B19, influenza, CMV and Epstein-Barr virus, according to a later analysis. The sequencing pipeline was judged likely to have produced a cluster of highly shared sequence variants as a technical artifact. A later genetic analysis reported fewer N-insertions in productive TCRs among donors in an Asian-associated ancestry cluster than the roughly 700-donor mean. Broadly in line with IMGT annotations, most TCR beta V segments showed up in productive rearrangements about 90% or about 30% of the time in an earlier analysis of 450 to 600 of the donors. A few of the identified cytomegalovirus-associated TCR beta chains were confirmed in vitro to be specific for cytomegalovirus antigens. In a later analysis, most CMV-associated TCR beta chains were found to appear HLA-restricted, with HLA associations seemingly driven largely by CMV exposure. In a later analysis, HLA-associated TCR beta chains showed more clonal expansion and lower generation probabilities than non-associated chains that were equally common. A further reported finding was that TCR beta sequences accurately predicted the HLA-A and HLA-B alleles for most subjects in the first cohort. Correlated functional status among segregating V segments might be attributable to linkage disequilibrium, but an unknown experimental factor could not be ruled out. Presence/absence analyses assumed roughly uniform sequencing depth across donors, an assumption that may not hold. Strong co-occurrence of HLA alleles, especially DR and DQ, made assigning TCR associations to individual alleles difficult. V-gene and J-gene trimming of TCR beta chains was associated with a missense DCLRE1C variant in a later genetic analysis, and the association was replicated in an independent cohort. Immune exposure information for the cohort was limited to CMV serostatus. A later analysis found that TCR association rates varied across HLA loci, with DRB1 alleles showing the most associated TCRs and HLA-C alleles the fewest. Some IMGT-functional V segments, including TRBV6-2 and TRBV6-3, could not be told apart with the 87-base-pair reads, so those segments were excluded.

The library was produced with the immunoSEQ multiplex PCR assay. For the multiplex PCR, a mixture combining 60 forward primers for TCR Vbeta segments and 13 reverse primers for TCR Jbeta segments was used. The CDR3 region of rearranged TCR beta genes was amplified from genomic DNA with a multiplex PCR assay. Amplified TCR beta libraries were sequenced as 87-base-pair reads on the Illumina HiSeq System. The paper's processing steps were these. A later analysis counted about 80 million unique TCR beta chains across the 666 repertoires, and 9 million to 14 million of these chains were shared by at least two donors. Raw reads were error-corrected and collapsed into unique sequences with a nearest-neighbor algorithm that merged closely related sequences to remove PCR and sequencing errors. V, D and J gene segments were assigned by aligning CDR3 sequences to IMGT reference sequences. For a sequence to be retained, at least a six-nucleotide match to both a V gene segment and a J gene segment was required. Rearrangements were called productive when the CDR3 lacked stop codons and stayed in frame with V and J; all others were non-productive. CDR3 was defined by IMGT convention, running from the second conserved V-encoded cysteine to the conserved J-encoded phenylalanine. Sequences without an unambiguous match to a single V gene segment were excluded from the earlier analysis of over 500 of the donors. In an earlier analysis of roughly 600 of the donors, a V segment was called functional when productive rearrangements were above 56.7%, and segregating when the standard deviation between donors exceeded 5%. A statistical classification framework was built for diagnosing cytomegalovirus status from the catalog of TCR beta chain sequences. A later analysis assigned V and J genes by comparing TCR nucleotide sequences with IMGT/GENE-DB human TR gene sequences. The TCRdist pipeline was used in a later analysis to assign CDR3 sequences and most-parsimonious VDJ recombination scenarios. In a later analysis, every TCR beta chain was defined by the combination of its CDR3 amino acid sequence and its V-gene family, and reads without a unique V-gene family were dropped. To address suspected cross-contamination and a sequencing artifact, a later analysis removed some 620 highly shared, low-generation-probability nucleotide sequences. In a later analysis, a clonal expansion index for each public chain was calculated from normalized within-repertoire ranks of inferred template counts. In a later analysis, generation probabilities were computed with a VDJ recombination model fitted to out-of-frame rearrangements, and the resulting probabilities were checked against IGoR. In a later analysis, hypergeometric tests were used to score TCR-TCR, TCR-HLA and TCR-CMV co-occurrence, with a repertoire-size bias correction applied to TCR pairs. In a later analysis, false discovery rates were estimated by permuting HLA or CMV assignments 20 times. A later analysis grouped co-occurring TCRs with DBSCAN, adding TCRdist sequence similarity when clustering within HLA-allele-positive subsets. For co-occurrence clustering, repertoires with fewer than 30,000 or more than 120,000 public chains were excluded, along with five repertoires with anomalous nucleotide sharing. Here the immuneACCESS table is served through TCRdb, limited to in-frame sequences with V and J called. Missing clones are a known gap in these copies; in checked studies unresolved V genes cover under half, and the rest lacks a known reason. Clonal size and the V and J genes are those of that table, whereas D and trimming came from the DNA. This sample gives approximately 110,000 clones in total; around 70% of them show up just once. In total, the top ten clones hold around 3.9% of the sample.

V is cut by 4 bases and J by 7 bases, and the space between the germline ends is 11 bases. CDR1 SGHTA and CDR2 FQGTGA are derived from the germline V gene. The CDR3 contains 13 residues, cysteine and phenylalanine counted. Only CDR3 DNA remains: 39 bases, in frame from the first base. The clonotype originates from a woman in her forties in good health and CMV-seronegative. The specimen sequenced was PBMCs. The chain is made from TRBV7-3 and TRBJ2-1; TRBD2 is a possible D gene, resting on 5 matching bases. CDR3 region: CASSSGRRNEQFF. The DNA reads TGTGCCAGCAGCTCAGGCAGGAGGAATGAGCAGTTCTTC. The full variable domain, completed from the reference TRBV7-3 and TRBJ2-1 proteins outside the CDR3, reads GAGVSQTPSNKVTEKGKYVELRCDPISGHTALYWYRQSLGQGPEFLIYFQGTGAADDSGLPNDRFFAVRPEGSVSTLKIQRTERGDSAVYLCASSSGRRNEQFFGPGTRLTVL.